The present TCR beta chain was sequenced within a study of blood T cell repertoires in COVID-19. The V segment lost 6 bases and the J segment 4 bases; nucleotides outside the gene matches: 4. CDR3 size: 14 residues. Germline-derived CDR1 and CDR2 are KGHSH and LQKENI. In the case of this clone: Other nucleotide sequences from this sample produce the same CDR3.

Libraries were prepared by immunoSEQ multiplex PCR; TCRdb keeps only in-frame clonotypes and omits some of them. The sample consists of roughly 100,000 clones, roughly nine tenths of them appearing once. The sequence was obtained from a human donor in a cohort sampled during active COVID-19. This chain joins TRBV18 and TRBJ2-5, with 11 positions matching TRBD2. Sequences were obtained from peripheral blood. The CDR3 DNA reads TGTGCCAGCTCCCCCGGACTAGCGGGAGAGACCCAGTACTTC. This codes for CASSPGLAGETQYF.